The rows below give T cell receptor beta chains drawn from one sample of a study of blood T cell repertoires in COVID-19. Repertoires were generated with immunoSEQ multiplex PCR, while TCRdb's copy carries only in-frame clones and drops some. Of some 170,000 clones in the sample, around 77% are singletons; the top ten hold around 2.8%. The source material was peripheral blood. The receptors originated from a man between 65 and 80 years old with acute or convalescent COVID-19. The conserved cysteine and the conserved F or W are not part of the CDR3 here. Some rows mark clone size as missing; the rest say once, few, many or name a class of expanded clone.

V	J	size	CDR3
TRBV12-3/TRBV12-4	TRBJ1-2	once	ASSSGQGYGYT
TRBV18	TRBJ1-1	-	ASSLGQGNTEAF
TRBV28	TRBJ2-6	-	ASSLLGQSSGANVLT
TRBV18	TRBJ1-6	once	ASSPGQESSPPLH
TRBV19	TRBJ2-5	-	ASQRTSGSPETQY
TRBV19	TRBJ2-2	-	ASSTGQGNTGELF
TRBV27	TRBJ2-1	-	ASTFGASAPDEQF
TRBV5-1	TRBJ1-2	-	ASSLAGGNLVYGYT
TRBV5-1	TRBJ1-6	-	ASSLGTGLLYSPLH
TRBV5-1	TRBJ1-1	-	ASSLRSDNTEAF
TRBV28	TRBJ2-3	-	ASRGRLTDTQY
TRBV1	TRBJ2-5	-	TSSQDRLADPQETQY
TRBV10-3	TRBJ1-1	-	AISDDRGNTEAF
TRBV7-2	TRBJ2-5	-	ASSLVSGEGGTQY
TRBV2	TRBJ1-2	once	ASSEARTGGDYGYT
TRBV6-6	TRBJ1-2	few	ASSYPKGQGDYGYT
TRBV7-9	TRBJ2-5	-	ASSFGAGRQAGQTQY
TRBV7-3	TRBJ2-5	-	ASSLYPGSRETQY
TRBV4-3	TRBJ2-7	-	ASSPGQRTSYEQY
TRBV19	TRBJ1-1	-	ASSRGRNTEAF
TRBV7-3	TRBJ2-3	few	ASSIGSGSDTQY
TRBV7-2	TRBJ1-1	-	ASSLPGLNTEAF
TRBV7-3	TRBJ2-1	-	ASSLIRTSGSSEQF
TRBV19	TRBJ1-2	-	ASSIREEARRGYT
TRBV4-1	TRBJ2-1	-	ASSELVGGDSYNEQF
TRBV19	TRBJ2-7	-	ASILRPRGASYEQY
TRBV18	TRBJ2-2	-	ASSPPTTSGLGAGELF
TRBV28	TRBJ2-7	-	ASAPGRGFGYEQY
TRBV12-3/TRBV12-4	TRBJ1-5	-	ASSLQGNQPQH